The rows below give T cell receptor beta chains drawn from one sample of a study of OX40 agonist ivuxolimab in advanced cancers. Sequencing used immunoSEQ multiplex PCR; TCRdb keeps in-frame clones, though not all of them. The sample lists tens of thousands of clones, about 80% occurring once. The starting material was CD4+ or CD8+ T cells sorted from blood, obtained in a trial of the OX40 agonist ivuxolimab. Receptor source: an adult with an advanced solid tumor such as melanoma, head and neck, liver or kidney cancer. CDR3s include the opening cysteine and the closing phenylalanine or tryptophan. Each record gives: J gene, clone size, D gene, V gene, CDR3 protein, CDR3 DNA. The D gene is left open where the match is weak. For some rows the clone size is stated as once, few or many, or as a class when expanded; others skip it.

TRBJ1-1 . . TRBV2 CASSPSPGETEAFF TGTGCCAGCAGCCCATCCCCCGGTGAAACTGAAGCTTTCTTT
TRBJ2-1 . TRBD2 TRBV28 CASSLGGGTSGNEQFF TGTGCCAGCAGTTTAGGGGGGGGGACTAGCGGAAATGAGCAGTTCTTC
TRBJ2-2 . TRBD2 TRBV5-1 CASSSGVVAGNTGELFF TGCGCCAGCAGCTCTGGGGTGGTAGCGGGAAACACCGGGGAGCTGTTTTTT
TRBJ2-7 . TRBD1 TRBV18 CASSPDREYEQYF TGTGCCAGCTCACCTGACAGGGAGTACGAGCAGTACTTC
TRBJ2-1 few TRBD1 TRBV11-3 CASSEGQGAYNEQFF TGTGCCAGCAGCGAGGGACAGGGGGCCTACAATGAGCAGTTCTTC
TRBJ1-5 . . TRBV19 CASSTVGGTSNQPQHF TGTGCCAGTAGTACCGTGGGGGGAACAAGCAATCAGCCCCAGCATTTT
TRBJ1-2 . . TRBV4-1 CASSQDRQGRGYGYTF TGCGCCAGCAGCCAAGATAGGCAGGGGCGCGGGTATGGCTACACCTTC
TRBJ1-1 . . TRBV5-1 CASSPTVPRGEAFF TGCGCCAGCAGCCCCACCGTACCAAGGGGTGAAGCTTTCTTT
TRBJ2-7 . TRBD1 TRBV2 CASSTGEYEQYF TGTGCCAGCAGTACAGGGGAATACGAGCAGTACTTC
TRBJ2-5 few TRBD2 TRBV7-2 CASSQIAGDQETQYF TGTGCCAGCAGTCAAATAGCGGGAGACCAAGAGACCCAGTACTTC
TRBJ2-7 once . TRBV28 CASMDQRYEQYF TGTGCCAGCATGGATCAACGCTACGAGCAGTACTTC
TRBJ2-2 . . TRBV27 CASSLEKGELFF TGTGCCAGCAGTTTAGAAAAGGGGGAGCTGTTTTTT
TRBJ2-7 . . TRBV5-4 CASSRGMGDNSYEQYF TGTGCCAGCAGCCGCGGTATGGGGGACAACTCCTACGAGCAGTACTTC
TRBJ2-2 . . TRBV2 CASSVGEWAKANTGELFF TGTGCCAGCAGTGTTGGGGAGTGGGCAAAAGCGAACACCGGGGAGCTGTTTTTT
TRBJ2-1 . TRBD2 TRBV5-1 CASSPRPGLAALSSYNEQFF TGCGCCAGCAGCCCCCGCCCCGGACTAGCGGCCCTCAGCTCCTACAATGAGCAGTTCTTC
TRBJ2-2 . . TRBV16 CASSQSGVTGELFF TGTGCCAGCAGCCAATCTGGGGTCACCGGGGAGCTGTTTTTT
TRBJ2-3 . . TRBV19 CASTKTDTDTQYF TGTGCCAGTACCAAGACGGATACAGATACGCAGTATTTT
TRBJ2-7 . TRBD1 TRBV5-1 CASSRTGDMYEQYF TGCGCCAGCAGCCGGACAGGGGACATGTACGAGCAGTACTTC
TRBJ1-5 few . TRBV28 CASSWQSNQPQHF TGTGCCAGCAGTTGGCAGAGCAATCAGCCCCAGCATTTT
TRBJ2-2 . TRBD2 TRBV6-6 CASSPGGSTGELFF TGTGCCAGCAGCCCGGGGGGGTCCACCGGGGAGCTGTTTTTT
TRBJ2-7 . . TRBV28 CASSIWGEDEQYF TGTGCCAGCAGTATCTGGGGCGAGGACGAGCAGTACTTC
TRBJ2-7 . . TRBV11-2 CASSLARTLGPYEQYF TGTGCCAGCAGCTTAGCTAGGACATTAGGACCCTACGAGCAGTACTTC
TRBJ2-7 . . TRBV5-4 CASSRGQGNSYEQYF TGTGCCAGCAGCCGCGGCCAGGGGAATTCCTACGAGCAGTACTTC
TRBJ2-4 . . TRBV28 CASSRPVGNIQYF TGTGCCAGTAGCAGACCCGTTGGAAACATTCAGTACTTC
TRBJ2-7 . TRBD2 TRBV5-4 CASSLVASGYYEQYF TGTGCCAGCAGCTTGGTGGCTAGCGGGTATTACGAGCAGTACTTC
TRBJ2-5 . . TRBV11-3 CASSLGGSPQETQYF TGTGCCAGCAGCTTAGGTGGGAGTCCCCAAGAGACCCAGTACTTC
TRBJ2-1 once . TRBV11-2 CASSPPGRRDPEQFF TGTGCCAGCAGCCCCCCCGGGCGGAGGGATCCTGAGCAGTTCTTC
TRBJ1-5 . . TRBV6-6 CASSWGGNQPQHF TGTGCCAGCAGTTGGGGTGGAAATCAGCCCCAGCATTTT
TRBJ1-2 few . TRBV7-2 CASPPQSSYGYTF TGTGCCAGCCCTCCTCAGAGCAGCTATGGCTACACCTTC
TRBJ1-2 medium-sized . TRBV6-1 CASRPRGAHGYTF TGTGCCAGCAGACCCAGAGGGGCTCATGGCTACACCTTC
TRBJ1-1 . TRBD1 TRBV2 CASSFTGARSTEAFF TGTGCCAGCAGTTTTACAGGGGCTCGGAGCACTGAAGCTTTCTTT
TRBJ2-5 . TRBD1 TRBV6-5 CASSRPGQQETQYF TGTGCCAGCAGTCGACCGGGACAGCAAGAGACCCAGTACTTC
TRBJ1-3 . . TRBV18 CASSPQDSGNTIYF TGTGCCAGCTCACCCCAAGATTCTGGAAACACCATATATTTT
TRBJ1-1 . . TRBV18 CASSPRQGMNTEAFF TGTGCCAGCTCACCAAGGCAGGGCATGAACACTGAAGCTTTCTTT
TRBJ1-1 . . TRBV7-8 CASSLGQWTEAFF TGTGCCAGCAGCTTAGGTCAATGGACTGAAGCTTTCTTT
TRBJ2-3 once . TRBV9 CASSAAPGTDTQYF TGTGCCAGCAGCGCCGCGCCGGGCACAGATACGCAGTATTTT
TRBJ2-7 . TRBD2 TRBV7-2 CASSAAGLAGGGRYEQYF TGTGCCAGCAGCGCGGCTGGACTAGCGGGAGGTGGGAGGTACGAGCAGTACTTC
TRBJ2-7 . . TRBV7-2 CASSLSHTVSYEQYF TGTGCCAGCAGCTTAAGTCATACGGTTAGCTACGAGCAGTACTTC
TRBJ1-3 few TRBD1 TRBV28 CASSLYRTGGGNTIYF TGTGCCAGCAGTTTATATAGGACAGGGGGCGGAAACACCATATATTTT
TRBJ2-7 . TRBD2 TRBV16 CASSQSTSGGTYEQYF TGTGCCAGCAGCCAATCGACTAGCGGAGGAACCTACGAGCAGTACTTC
TRBJ1-5 few . TRBV7-2 CASSFLGDQPQHF TGTGCCAGCAGCTTTCTTGGAGATCAGCCCCAGCATTTT
TRBJ1-2 . TRBD1 TRBV19 CASSAGTGFDYGYTF TGTGCCAGTAGTGCCGGGACAGGGTTTGACTATGGCTACACCTTC
TRBJ2-7 . . TRBV28 CASNRASIGEQYF TGTGCCAGCAACAGAGCCTCTATTGGCGAGCAGTACTTC
TRBJ2-7 once . TRBV9 CASSVTADTAYEQYF TGTGCCAGCAGCGTGACCGCGGATACCGCCTACGAGCAGTACTTC
TRBJ2-3 . . TRBV10-3 CAISGFSSTDTQYF TGTGCCATCAGTGGCTTTTCTAGCACAGATACGCAGTATTTT
TRBJ1-1 few . TRBV29-1 CSGGQTNTEAFF TGCAGTGGAGGACAGACGAACACTGAAGCTTTCTTT
TRBJ1-1 . . TRBV18 CASSPQMGSGTEAFF TGTGCCAGCTCACCACAGATGGGAAGTGGCACTGAAGCTTTCTTT
TRBJ2-3 . . TRBV13 CASSYRSDTQYF TGTGCCAGCAGCTATCGGTCAGATACGCAGTATTTT
TRBJ2-2 . . TRBV7-2 CASSLDNLWGNTGELFF TGTGCCAGCAGCTTGGACAACCTGTGGGGTAACACCGGGGAGCTGTTTTTT
TRBJ2-1 few . TRBV21-1 CASSAIRSNEQFF TGTGCCAGCAGCGCTATACGGAGTAATGAGCAGTTCTTC
TRBJ2-3 . . TRBV18 CASSPPGVTPGSTDTQYF TGTGCCAGCTCACCACCGGGGGTGACCCCCGGTAGCACAGATACGCAGTATTTT
TRBJ1-1 . . TRBV12-2 CASRYRDSGLTGSRVHLNTEAFF TGTGCAAGTCGCTACCGGGACAGCGGCCTCACCGGGAGTCGGGTTCACTTGAACACTGAAGCTTTCTTT
TRBJ1-1 . TRBD1 TRBV28 CASSSYVGDRGNTEAFF TGTGCCAGCAGTTCTTATGTTGGGGACAGGGGGAACACTGAAGCTTTCTTT
TRBJ2-7 . TRBD1 TRBV18 CASSPIGQGAGYEQYF TGTGCCAGCTCACCGATTGGACAGGGGGCAGGGTACGAGCAGTACTTC
TRBJ2-7 . TRBD1 TRBV5-1 CASSPAPGQGYEQYF TGCGCCAGCAGCCCCGCTCCGGGACAGGGCTACGAGCAGTACTTC